The 5 T cell receptor beta chains reported below all come from one sample, sequenced in a study of T-cell memory formation after mild COVID-19 (dated by TCRdb to 2020 to 2022). The method behind the library was 5' RACE. The sample was run on an Illumina NovaSeq 6000. TCRdb trimmed the raw reads at Q25, called clones with MiXCR and kept productive beta chains. Every entry covers one CDR3 protein and lists the most common genes and DNA from its rows. The sample table shows 400,000 to 450,000 distinct CDR3 sequences, and around 17% are seen once. The ten largest clones capture about 22% of the sample. Sequencing input: PBMCs or a T cell subset sorted from them (not recorded which). The receptors derive from a man younger than 30 who had mild COVID-19 (a few samples of this study predate the infection). The sample titles of this study are shuffled in the database, so cell type and time point are left out; the donor was told from shared clones.

The chain carries TRBV5-1 and TRBJ1-2, with D perhaps matching TRBD1 (6 bases). Germline V gene sequence: CDR1 SGHRS, CDR2 YFSETQ. This CDR3 is built from 14 residues. V lost 4 bases to trimming and J lost 8 bases, with 18 bases between them. The CDR3 spells CASSPPGQGRGYTF. The CDR3 nucleotides are TGCGCCAGCAGCCCTCCGGGACAAGGCCGGGGCTACACCTTC.

This clonotype was recorded a few times. The gene calls are TRBV7-9 and TRBJ2-3; TRBD1 aligns across 7 bases. Germline V CDR1 and CDR2: SEHNR, FQNEAQ (reference sequence). J lost 9 bases, V lost 1 base, and 1 base had no gene match. The CDR3 spans 12 residues. The CDR3 is CASSLGDRTQYF. The CDR3 bases are TGTGCCAGCAGCTTAGGGGACAGAACGCAGTATTTT.

The sample holds a few counts of this clonotype. V gene TRBV5-1 combines with J gene TRBJ2-5; the D is unclear. Trimming took 0 bases from V and 3 from J, leaving 9 bases between them. This CDR3 has 14 residues. In germline, CDR1 is SGHRS, CDR2 YFSETQ. The CDR3 loop reads CASSLVSAEETQYF. The CDR3 DNA reads TGCGCCAGCAGCTTGGTTTCTGCAGAAGAGACCCAGTACTTC.

The chain couples TRBV20-1 to TRBJ2-3, with TRBD2 matching over 13 bases. The V and J ends lost 0 bases and 7 bases, in that order; junction bases with no gene match: 10. CDR3 length equals 17 residues. The germline CDR1 and CDR2 sequences are DFQATT and SNEGSKA (reference sequence). The DNA of the CDR3 is TGCAGTGCTAGAGATAGCGGGACTAGCGGGGCTATATATACGCAGTATTTT. This translates into CSARDSGTSGAIYTQYF.

This clonotype turned up a few times. The chain has TRBV29-1 and TRBJ2-3, with D hard to call. CDR1 is SQVTM and CDR2 is ANQGSEA in the germline V gene. There are 11 residues in the CDR3. V shed 5 bases and J shed 2 bases, with 5 bases lying between them. CDR3 protein: CSVKHTDTQYF. CDR3 nucleotide sequence: TGCAGCGTTAAACACACAGATACGCAGTATTTT.